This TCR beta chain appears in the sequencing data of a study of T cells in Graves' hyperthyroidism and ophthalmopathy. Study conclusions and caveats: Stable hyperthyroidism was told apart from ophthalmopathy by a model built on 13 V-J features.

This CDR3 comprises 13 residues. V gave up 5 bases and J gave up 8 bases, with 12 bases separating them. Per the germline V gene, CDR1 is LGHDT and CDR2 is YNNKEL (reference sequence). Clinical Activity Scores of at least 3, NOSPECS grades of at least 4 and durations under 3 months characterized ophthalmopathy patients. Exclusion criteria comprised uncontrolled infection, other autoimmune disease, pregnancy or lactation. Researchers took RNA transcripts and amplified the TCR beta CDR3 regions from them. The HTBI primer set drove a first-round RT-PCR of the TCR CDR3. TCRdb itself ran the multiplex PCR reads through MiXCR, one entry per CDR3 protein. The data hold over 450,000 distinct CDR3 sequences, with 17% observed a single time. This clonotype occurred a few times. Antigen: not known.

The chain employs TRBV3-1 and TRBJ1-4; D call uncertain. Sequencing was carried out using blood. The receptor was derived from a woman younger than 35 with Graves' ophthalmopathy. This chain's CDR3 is CASSSPGGEKLFF. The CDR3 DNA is TGTGCCAGCAGCTCACCGGGAGGCGAAAAACTGTTTTTT.